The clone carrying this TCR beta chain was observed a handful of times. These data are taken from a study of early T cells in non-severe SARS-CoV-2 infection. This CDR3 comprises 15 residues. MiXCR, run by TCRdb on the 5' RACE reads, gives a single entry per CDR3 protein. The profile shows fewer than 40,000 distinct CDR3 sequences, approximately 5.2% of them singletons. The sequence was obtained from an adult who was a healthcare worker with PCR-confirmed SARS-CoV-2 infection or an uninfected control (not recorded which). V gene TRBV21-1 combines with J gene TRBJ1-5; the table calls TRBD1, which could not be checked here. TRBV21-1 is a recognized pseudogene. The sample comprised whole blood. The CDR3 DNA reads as TGTGCCAGCAGCATCATGACAGTTAGCAATCAGCCCCAGCATTTT. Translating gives CASSIMTVSNQPQHF.